The 10 T cell receptor beta chains below were found in one sample sequenced in a study of cytomegalovirus exposure and HLA in healthy donors. Both 60 Vbeta primers and 13 Jbeta primers went into the PCR. Sequencing was performed with immunoSEQ multiplex PCR; in TCRdb, only in-frame clones are kept and a portion is missing. The sample contains over 200,000 clones, about three quarters of which appear only once. What was sequenced was PBMCs. The origin of the receptors is a male donor in good health and CMV-seronegative.

This sequence joins TRBV15 and TRBJ1-4; 8 nucleotides match TRBD1. Per germline, CDR1 LNHNV and CDR2 YYDKDF (reference sequence). The CDR3 spans 15 residues. With V trimmed by 2 bases and J by 8 bases, 7 bases remained unmatched. CDR3 in amino acids: CATSRPDRGMEKLFF. In DNA form, the CDR3 reads TGTGCCACCAGCAGACCCGACAGGGGTATGGAAAAACTGTTTTTT.

The chain joins TRBV4-3 to TRBJ2-3; TRBD1 agrees at 8 bases. V trimming: 3 bases; J trimming: 0 bases; junction bases outside the gene matches: 8. Germline V lookup: CDR1 LGHNA, CDR2 YSLEER. CDR3 length: 17 residues. The CDR3 nucleotides are TGCGCCAGCAGCCACTCCAGGACAGGGCCCAGCACAGATACGCAGTATTTT. It codes for CASSHSRTGPSTDTQYF.

The table lists this clone with a few counts. The chain has TRBV5-1 and TRBJ2-7; 8 bases are a match to TRBD1. Germline V CDR1 and CDR2: SGHRS, YFSETQ. J was trimmed by 2 bases and V by 3 bases; bases with no gene match: 4. The CDR3 is 14 residues long. The chain's CDR3 is CASSWGTGTYEQYF. CDR3 in DNA: TGCGCCAGCAGCTGGGGGACAGGAACCTACGAGCAGTACTTC.

This chain links TRBV10-3 with TRBJ2-3, with 8 bases fitting TRBD2. The junction had 1 base not matched to a gene; V was cut back by 6 bases and J by 2 bases. CDR3 length: 13 residues. Germline assignment: CDR1 ENHRY and CDR2 SYGVKD. The CDR3 reads CAIRLAVTDTQYF. CDR3 in DNA: TGTGCCATCAGACTAGCGGTCACAGATACGCAGTATTTT.

The V call is TRBV9, the J call TRBJ2-7; 9 bases are shared with TRBD2. J gave up 4 bases and V 0 bases, and 5 bases lay outside the gene matches. The CDR3 runs 15 residues. Germline lookup yields CDR1 SGDLS and CDR2 YYNGEE. The CDR3 DNA reads TGTGCCAGCAGCGTAGAGCCTAGCGGGGATTACGAGCAGTACTTC. Its translation: CASSVEPSGDYEQYF. Based on the CDR3 plus reference TRBV9 and TRBJ2-7, the full variable domain is DSGVTQTPKHLITATGQRVTLRCSPRSGDLSVYWYQQSLDQGLQFLIQYYNGEERAKGNILERFSAQQFPDLHSELNLSSLELGDSALYFCASSVEPSGDYEQYFGPGTRLTVT.

This clone was observed a single time. The CDR3 nucleotides read TGTGCCAGCAGGGACAACCAGAACACCGGGGAGCTGTTTTTT. Translating gives CASRDNQNTGELFF. The chain links TRBV28 to TRBJ2-2; D is perhaps TRBD1 (5 bases). V gave up 6 bases and J gave up 1 base, with 9 bases separating them. This CDR3 has 14 amino acids. The germline V gene has CDR1 MDHEN and CDR2 SYDVKM.

This clone showed up just a few times. V is TRBV5-4 and J is TRBJ2-6, with D perhaps TRBD1 (6 bases). Germline CDR1 SGHNT, CDR2 YYREEE (reference sequence). CDR3 length: 16 amino acids. V dropped 3 bases and J dropped 0 bases, with 10 bases sitting between them. The CDR3 bases are TGTGCCAGCAGCTCCCCAGGGGCCTCTGGGGCCAACGTCCTGACTTTC. Translating gives CASSSPGASGANVLTF.

The V and J genes are TRBV7-9 and TRBJ2-1, with 7 bases identical to TRBD1. The CDR3 extends over 14 amino acids. J was trimmed by 10 bases and V by 5 bases; bases with no gene match: 11. Germline assignment: CDR1 SEHNR and CDR2 FQNEAQ (reference sequence). CDR3 residues: CASSPPDRLWEQFF. The CDR3 DNA is TGTGCCAGCAGCCCCCCGGACAGGTTATGGGAGCAGTTCTTC.

The V gene is TRBV5-5, the J gene TRBJ1-6, with 7 bases fitting TRBD1. V shed 3 bases, J shed 0 bases, and the junction held 6 bases outside the gene matches. This CDR3 contains 17 residues. Germline V CDR1 and CDR2: SGHKS, YYEKEE (reference sequence). The CDR3 sequence is CASSSATGYSYNSPLHF. The CDR3 DNA is TGTGCCAGCAGCTCGGCGACAGGGTACTCCTATAATTCACCCCTCCACTTT.

The chain carries TRBV12-5 and TRBJ1-5; weak D call: TRBD1 (6 bases). The germline CDR1 and CDR2 sequences are LGHNT and FRNRAP. V was clipped by 0 bases and J by 4 bases, with 13 bases between them. This CDR3 is 16 amino acids long. CDR3 DNA: TGTGCTAGTGGTTTGGTAAGGGACAATCGAAATCAGCCCCAGCATTTT. It specifies CASGLVRDNRNQPQHF.